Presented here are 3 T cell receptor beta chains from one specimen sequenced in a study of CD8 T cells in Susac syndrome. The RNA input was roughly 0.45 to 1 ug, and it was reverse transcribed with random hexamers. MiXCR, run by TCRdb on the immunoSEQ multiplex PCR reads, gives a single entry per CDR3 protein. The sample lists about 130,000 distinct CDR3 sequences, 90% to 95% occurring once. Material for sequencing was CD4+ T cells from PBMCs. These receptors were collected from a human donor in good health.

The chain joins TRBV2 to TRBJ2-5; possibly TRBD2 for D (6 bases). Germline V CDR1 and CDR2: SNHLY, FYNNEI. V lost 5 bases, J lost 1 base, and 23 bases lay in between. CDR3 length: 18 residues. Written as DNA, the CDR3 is TGTGCCAGCAGTACACGGGGGTATAGGACGACAAGCCAAGAGACCCAGTACTTC. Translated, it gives CASSTRGYRTTSQETQYF. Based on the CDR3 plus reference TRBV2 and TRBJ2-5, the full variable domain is EPEVTQTPSHQVTQMGQEVILRCVPISNHLYFYWYRQILGQKVEFLVSFYNNEISEKSEIFDDQFSVERPDGSNFTLKIRSTKLEDSAMYFCASSTRGYRTTSQETQYFGPGTRLLVL.

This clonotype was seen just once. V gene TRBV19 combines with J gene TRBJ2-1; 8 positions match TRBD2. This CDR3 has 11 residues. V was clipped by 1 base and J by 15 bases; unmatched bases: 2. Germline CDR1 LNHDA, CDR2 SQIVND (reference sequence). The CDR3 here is CASSIGGRLFF. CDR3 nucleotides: TGTGCCAGTAGTATAGGCGGGAGGCTGTTCTTC.

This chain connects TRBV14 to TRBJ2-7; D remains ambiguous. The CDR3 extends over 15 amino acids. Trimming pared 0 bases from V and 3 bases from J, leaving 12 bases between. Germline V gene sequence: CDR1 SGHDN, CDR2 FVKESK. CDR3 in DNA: TGTGCCAGCAGCCAAGATCACCTAGAAATCTACGAGCAGTACTTC. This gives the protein CASSQDHLEIYEQYF.